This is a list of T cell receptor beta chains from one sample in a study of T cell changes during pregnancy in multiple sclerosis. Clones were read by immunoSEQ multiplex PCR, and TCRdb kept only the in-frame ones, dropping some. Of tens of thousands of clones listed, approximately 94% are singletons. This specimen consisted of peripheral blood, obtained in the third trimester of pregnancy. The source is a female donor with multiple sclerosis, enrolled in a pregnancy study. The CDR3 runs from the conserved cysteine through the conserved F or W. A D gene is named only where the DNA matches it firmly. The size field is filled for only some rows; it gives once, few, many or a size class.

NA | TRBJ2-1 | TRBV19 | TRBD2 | TGTGCCAGTAGTCCCCAGTTGGTAGCGGGTTGGTTCTTC | CASSPQLVAGWFF
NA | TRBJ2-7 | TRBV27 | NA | TGTGCCAGCAGTTTTAGGGCGGACACCTACGAGCAGTACTTC | CASSFRADTYEQYF
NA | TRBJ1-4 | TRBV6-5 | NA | TGTGCCAGCAGTTACTCGCAGACAGCCTTTAATGAAAAACTGTTTTTT | CASSYSQTAFNEKLFF
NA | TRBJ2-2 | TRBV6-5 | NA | TGTGCCAGCAGCCTAACCACCACCGGGGAGCTGTTTTTT | CASSLTTTGELFF
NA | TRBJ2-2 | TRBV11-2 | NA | TGTGCCAGCAGCCACACAGGGCCGGGCACCGGGGAGCTGTTTTTT | CASSHTGPGTGELFF
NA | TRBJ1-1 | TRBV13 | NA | TGTGCCAGCAGGCCACAGGAGAGCGCTGAAGCTTTCTTT | CASRPQESAEAFF
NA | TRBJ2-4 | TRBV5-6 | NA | TGTGCCAGCAGCGGAGGGCTAGATTTAAACATTCAGTACTTC | CASSGGLDLNIQYF
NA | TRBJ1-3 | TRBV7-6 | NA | TGTGCCAGCAGCTTAGGGAGCTCTGGAAACACCATATATTTT | CASSLGSSGNTIYF
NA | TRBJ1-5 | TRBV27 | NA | TGTGCCAGCAGTGGGGGGGATTGGGTTCATCAGCCCCAGCATTTT | CASSGGDWVHQPQHF
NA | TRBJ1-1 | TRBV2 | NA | TGTGCCAGCAGTGCGCCGGGTATGAACACTGAAGCTTTCTTT | CASSAPGMNTEAFF
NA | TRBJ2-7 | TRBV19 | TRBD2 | TGTGCCAGTACCAACCGGGGGGGGAGCTCCTACGAGCAGTACTTC | CASTNRGGSSYEQYF
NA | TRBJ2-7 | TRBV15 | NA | TGTGCCACCAGCAGAGCGGTAGGGGTAGGGGTCTACGAGCAGTACTTC | CATSRAVGVGVYEQYF
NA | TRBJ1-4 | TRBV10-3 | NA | TGTGCCATCAGTGAGTCAGGAGAAGGATCTAATGAAAAACTGTTTTTT | CAISESGEGSNEKLFF
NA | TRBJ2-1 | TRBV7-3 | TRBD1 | TGTGCCAGCAGCCCGACAGGGGCGGGAAACAATGAGCAGTTCTTC | CASSPTGAGNNEQFF
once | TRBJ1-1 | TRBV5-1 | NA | TGCGCCAGCAGCTTGGCCGGACAGATGAACACTGAAGCTTTCTTT | CASSLAGQMNTEAFF
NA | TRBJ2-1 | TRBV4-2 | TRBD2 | TGTGCCAGCAGCCAAGATTCCCCGACGCTAGCGGGGATGAATGAGCAGTTCTTC | CASSQDSPTLAGMNEQFF
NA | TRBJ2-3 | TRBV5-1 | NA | TGCGCCAGCAGCCCCTTCGACTCCTACGGCACTAGCACAGATACGCAGTATTTT | CASSPFDSYGTSTDTQYF
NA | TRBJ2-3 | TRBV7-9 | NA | TGTGCCAGCAGCCCAAGCACAGATACGCAGTATTTT | CASSPSTDTQYF
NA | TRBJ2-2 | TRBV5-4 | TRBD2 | TGTGCCAGCAGCTTGGAGATGGCGCGGGGGTGGGGCACCGGGGAGCTGTTTTTT | CASSLEMARGWGTGELFF
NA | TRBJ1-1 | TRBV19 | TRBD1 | TGTGCCAGTAGTTCCCGACAGGGGATCACTGAAGCTTTCTTT | CASSSRQGITEAFF
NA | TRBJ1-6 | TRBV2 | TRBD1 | TGTGCCAGCAGTCCGGACAGGGGGCGGGTGAATTCACCCCTCCACTTT | CASSPDRGRVNSPLHF
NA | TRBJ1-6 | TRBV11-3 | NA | TGTGCCAGCAGCTTGCGGACCGGGGGTTCACCCCTCCACTTT | CASSLRTGGSPLHF
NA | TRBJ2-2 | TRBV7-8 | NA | TGTGCCAGCAGCCAGGGATCGGGGGAGCTGTTTTTT | CASSQGSGELFF
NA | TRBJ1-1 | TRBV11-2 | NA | TGTGCCAGCAGCTTGGAGTTTTCGTACACTGAAGCTTTCTTT | CASSLEFSYTEAFF
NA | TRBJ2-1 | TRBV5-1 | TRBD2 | TGCGCCAGCAGCACACTAGCGGGGGGCCGGGGTGAGCAGTTCTTC | CASSTLAGGRGEQFF
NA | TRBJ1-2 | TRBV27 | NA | TGTGCCAGCAGTCCATCCACAGGCCCACTCCTCTATGGCTACACCTTC | CASSPSTGPLLYGYTF
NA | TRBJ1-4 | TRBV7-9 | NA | TGTGCCAGCAGCCCAGCAGGGATGTCTAATGAAAAACTGTTTTTT | CASSPAGMSNEKLFF
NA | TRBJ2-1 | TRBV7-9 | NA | TGTGCCAGCAGCTTAGGCAGCAATGAGCAGTTCTTC | CASSLGSNEQFF
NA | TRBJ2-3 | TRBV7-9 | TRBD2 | TGTGCCAGCAGCTTAGGCGGGGGGGCCACAGATACGCAGTATTTT | CASSLGGGATDTQYF
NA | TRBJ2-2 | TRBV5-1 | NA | TGCGCCAGCAGCAAGACAGACGGGGAGCTGTTTTTT | CASSKTDGELFF
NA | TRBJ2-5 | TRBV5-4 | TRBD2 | TGTGCCAGCAGCTTTCCAAGCGGGGGCCCAGGGGACCAGTACTTC | CASSFPSGGPGDQYF
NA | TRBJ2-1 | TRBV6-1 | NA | TGTGCCAGCAGTGACCGGGACAACAATGAGCAGTTCTTC | CASSDRDNNEQFF
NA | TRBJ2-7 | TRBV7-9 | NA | TGTGCCAGCAGCTTAGGTATGGCAACCAGGGGACGGAGAGAGCAGTACTTC | CASSLGMATRGRREQYF
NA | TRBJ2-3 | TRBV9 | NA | TGTGCCAGCAGCGTCGGACACATACCCCACTTGGGGGATACGCAGTATTTT | CASSVGHIPHLGDTQYF
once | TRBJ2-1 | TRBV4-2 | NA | TGTGCCAGCAGCCAAGCCCGGGATAGGGCCTCCTACAATGAGCAGTTCTTC | CASSQARDRASYNEQFF
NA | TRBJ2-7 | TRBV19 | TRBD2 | TGTGCCACCGGGGCCCCGGGGGGCTACGAGCAGTACTTC | CATGAPGGYEQYF
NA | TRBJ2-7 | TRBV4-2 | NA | TGTGCCAGCAGCCAATTAGCGATCTACGAGCAGTACTTC | CASSQLAIYEQYF
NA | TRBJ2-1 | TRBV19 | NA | TGTGCCAGCATGGACAGCCTTGAATTAGAGCAGTTCTTC | CASMDSLELEQFF
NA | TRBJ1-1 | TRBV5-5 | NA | TGTGCCAGCAGCCGTACAGGACCCATGAACACTGAAGCTTTCTTT | CASSRTGPMNTEAFF
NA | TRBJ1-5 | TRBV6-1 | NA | TGTGCCAGCACGGAGGGAGGCAATCAGCCCCAGCATTTT | CASTEGGNQPQHF
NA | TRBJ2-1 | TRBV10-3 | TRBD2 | TGTGCCATCAGTGAGTCAATTACAAGCGGGGTCAATGAGCAGTTCTTC | CAISESITSGVNEQFF
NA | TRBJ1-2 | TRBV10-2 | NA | TGCGCCAGCAGGGCGGCATCCCGGACAGATGGCTACACCTTC | CASRAASRTDGYTF
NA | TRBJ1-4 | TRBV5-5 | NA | TGTGCCAGCAGCTGGGGGGATCGGGACGGTAATGAAAAACTGTTTTTT | CASSWGDRDGNEKLFF
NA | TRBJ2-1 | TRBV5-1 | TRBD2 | TGCGCCAGCAGCTTGAGGCGGGGGGGCGGCGATGAGCAGTTCTTC | CASSLRRGGGDEQFF